Following are 32 T cell receptor beta chains from one sample sequenced in a study of T cell responses to AZD1222 COVID-19 vaccine. The protocol was immunoSEQ multiplex PCR, while the TCRdb copy is restricted to in-frame clones and leaves out a portion. The table has about 180,000 clones, around 90% seen once. The sample here was peripheral blood, taken 28 days after the second AZD1222 dose. These receptors were taken from an adult who received the AZD1222 COVID-19 vaccine.

The V gene is TRBV18, the J gene TRBJ1-3, with TRBD1 identical over 7 bases. CDR3 length: 17 residues. Germline CDR1 is KGHSH and CDR2 is LQKENI. The V segment lost 6 bases and the J segment 1 base; nucleotides outside the gene matches: 12. The CDR3 region is CASSPLGQPSSGNTIYF. CDR3 bases: TGTGCCAGCTCCCCTTTGGGACAGCCTTCTTCTGGAAACACCATATATTTT.

This chain uses TRBV19 with TRBJ2-7; D is unclear. The V end was cut by 4 bases, the J end by 4 bases, with 11 bases between. The V gene's germline CDR1 is LNHDA and CDR2 SQIVND (reference sequence). CDR3 length: 13 residues. The CDR3 DNA sequence: TGTGCCAGTAGTAGCGCTAGGATTTACGAGCAGTACTTC. It yields the protein CASSSARIYEQYF.

The V gene is TRBV19, the J gene TRBJ2-5; 8 bases line up with TRBD1. The germline CDR1 and CDR2 sequences are LNHDA and SQIVND (reference sequence). The CDR3 is 20 amino acids. Trimming took 3 bases from V and 9 from J; bases not matched to a gene: 27. The CDR3 nucleotides are TGTGCCAGTAGTATTGTGCCCGGACAGGGTATGGGTCGCGGGAAGGTGGCCCAGTACTTC. Translation: CASSIVPGQGMGRGKVAQYF.

This chain links TRBV9 with TRBJ2-1; D tentatively fits TRBD1 or TRBD2 (6 bases each). The V gene lost 3 bases and the J gene lost 6 bases, with 16 bases spanning the gap. The CDR3 sequence is 15 residues long. Germline values: CDR1 SGDLS, CDR2 YYNGEE. In DNA form, the CDR3 reads TGTGCCAGCAGCGCTTCGGGGGCAGTAGGCAATGAGCAGTTCTTC. Its translation is CASSASGAVGNEQFF.

This clone was seen once. This chain links TRBV5-4 with TRBJ2-5, with D perhaps TRBD2 (6 bases). V was cut by 4 bases and J by 6 bases, with 19 bases left in between. This CDR3 has 15 residues. Germline CDR1 reads SGHNT; CDR2 reads YYREEE (reference sequence). The CDR3 region has the DNA TGTGCCAGCAGCCCCCGGGGGACCTCCGCACAGACCCAGTACTTC. It is translated as CASSPRGTSAQTQYF.

The genes are TRBV3-1 (or the pseudogene TRBV3-2) and TRBJ2-3; TRBD1 agrees at 8 bases. From germline, CDR1 is LGHDT and CDR2 YNNKEL (reference sequence). V shed 4 bases, J shed 0 bases, and the junction held 6 bases outside the gene matches. This CDR3 is built from 16 residues. The CDR3 DNA reads TGTGCCAGCAGCCCAAGGACAGGGACGAGCACAGATACGCAGTATTTT. Translating gives CASSPRTGTSTDTQYF.

The chain joins TRBV3-1 (or the pseudogene TRBV3-2) to TRBJ1-2; D possibly corresponds to TRBD1 (5 bases). Trimming left V 3 bases short and J 4 bases short, with 9 bases between. The V gene's germline CDR1 is LGHDT and CDR2 YNNKEL (reference sequence). There are 13 residues in the CDR3. The CDR3 reads CASSQGLGYGYTF. In DNA, the CDR3 is TGTGCCAGCAGCCAGGGGCTCGGCTATGGCTACACCTTC.

This clone was seen just once. In nucleotides, the CDR3 is TGTGCCAGCAGTCCGGCGGGGTACGATTCACCCCTCCACTTT. The encoded protein is CASSPAGYDSPLHF. V and J are TRBV28 and TRBJ1-6; D uncertain. V lost 5 bases, J lost 8 bases, and 13 bases lay in between. CDR1 and CDR2 (germline): MDHEN, SYDVKM. CDR3 length equals 14 residues.

The DNA for the CDR3 is TGTGCCAGCAGTACGTTCAGGGATTTGGGGGCCAACGTCCTGACTTTC. Translating gives CASSTFRDLGANVLTF. This rearrangement joins TRBV28 to TRBJ2-6; D is possibly TRBD1 (5 bases). The V and J ends lost 5 bases and 4 bases respectively, with 15 bases between them. The germline CDR1 and CDR2 sequences are MDHEN and SYDVKM. This CDR3 is built from 16 residues.

The rearrangement uses TRBV18 and TRBJ1-4; 8 positions match TRBD1. The germline V gene encodes CDR1 KGHSH and CDR2 LQKENI. The CDR3 consists of 15 residues. The V segment lost 2 bases and the J segment 6 bases; nucleotides outside the gene matches: 5. CDR3 sequence: CASSPGQGEDEKLFF. In DNA, the CDR3 is TGTGCCAGCTCACCAGGACAGGGCGAGGATGAAAAACTGTTTTTT.

This clone has just one count. This sequence joins TRBV12-3 or TRBV12-4 and TRBJ2-5; the D is unclear. Trimming left V 6 bases short and J 3 bases short, with 11 bases between. The CDR3 length is 13 residues. The CDR3 DNA follows: TGTGCCAGCAGCCGAACTTGGGAAGAGACCCAGTACTTC. Its translation: CASSRTWEETQYF.

The chain has TRBV6-5 and TRBJ2-5; TRBD1 aligns across 11 bases. The trim removed 10 bases at V and 1 base at J, leaving 5 bases unmatched. The CDR3 totals 14 residues. The V gene's germline CDR1 is MNHEY and CDR2 SVGAGI. The CDR3 loop reads CATRGTGGQETQYF. The CDR3 coding sequence is TGTGCCACCCGTGGGACAGGGGGCCAAGAGACCCAGTACTTC.

The V gene is TRBV19, the J gene TRBJ1-6, with D unclear. The CDR3 extends over 17 amino acids. V was trimmed by 6 bases and J by 0 bases, leaving 15 bases between them. Germline-derived CDR1 and CDR2 are LNHDA and SQIVND (reference sequence). This chain's CDR3 is CASSLRAGSSYNSPLHF. The CDR3 DNA is TGTGCCAGTAGCCTCCGGGCGGGGAGCTCCTATAATTCACCCCTCCACTTT.

The sample holds a few counts of this clone. This chain uses TRBV5-4 with TRBJ1-2, with 7 bases matching TRBD1. The germline CDR1 and CDR2 sequences are SGHNT and YYREEE (reference sequence). V trimming: 4 bases; J trimming: 0 bases; junction bases outside the gene matches: 12. The CDR3 runs 17 residues. In nucleotides, the CDR3 is TGTGCCAGCAGCCCCACCGCCCGGGACAGCTCTAACTATGGCTACACCTTC. The encoded protein is CASSPTARDSSNYGYTF.

The chain's CDR3 is CSVDGQGYGGYTF. The CDR3 region has the DNA TGCAGCGTCGATGGACAGGGCTACGGTGGCTACACCTTC. J is TRBJ1-2 and V is TRBV29-1; 8 bases map to TRBD1. CDR1 and CDR2 (germline): SQVTM, ANQGSEA. The CDR3 extends over 13 amino acids. V was clipped by 6 bases and J by 7 bases; unmatched bases: 10.

The chain joins TRBV28 to TRBJ1-2; possible D gene TRBD1, 5 bases. In germline, CDR1 is MDHEN, CDR2 SYDVKM. This CDR3 region has 16 residues. Trimming cost V 4 bases and J 1 base, with 16 bases left between them. CDR3 nucleotide sequence: TGTGCCAGCAGTTCAGGGTCCTCGCAAAATAACTATGGCTACACCTTC. This encodes CASSSGSSQNNYGYTF.

The chain joins TRBV3-1 (or the pseudogene TRBV3-2) to TRBJ2-2, with D unclear. Germline-derived CDR1 and CDR2 are LGHDT and YNNKEL (reference sequence). Trimming took 8 bases from V and 7 from J, leaving 8 bases between them. The CDR3 runs 11 residues. CDR3 sequence reads: CASDLDGELFF. CDR3 coding DNA: TGTGCCAGCGATCTGGACGGGGAGCTGTTTTTT.

The chain employs TRBV19 and TRBJ1-1; D is undetermined. CDR3 length equals 14 residues. Trimming removed 6 bases at V and 3 bases at J, with 14 bases between. Germline assignment: CDR1 LNHDA and CDR2 SQIVND (reference sequence). CDR3 region: CASSSGRRDTEAFF. CDR3 coding DNA: TGTGCCAGTAGCTCTGGACGGAGGGACACTGAAGCTTTCTTT. Filled out from reference TRBV19 and TRBJ1-1, the complete variable domain reads DGGITQSPKYLFRKEGQNVTLSCEQNLNHDAMYWYRQDPGQGLRLIYYSQIVNDFQKGDIAEGYSVSREKKESFPLTVTSAQKNPTAFYLCASSSGRRDTEAFFGQGTRLTVV.

This chain connects TRBV5-1 to TRBJ1-1; D remains unclear. This CDR3 is 14 amino acids long. The germline V gene encodes CDR1 SGHRS and CDR2 YFSETQ. V lost 2 bases and J lost 4, with 12 bases in between. The CDR3 DNA sequence: TGCGCCAGCAGCTTAAAAGGCCCGGGCACTGAAGCTTTCTTT. It specifies CASSLKGPGTEAFF.

This chain joins TRBV5-8 and TRBJ1-2; 8 bases match TRBD1. With V trimmed by 5 bases and J by 4 bases, 10 bases remained unmatched. The length of the CDR3 is 15 residues. The germline gives CDR1 SGHTS, CDR2 YDEGEE. CDR3 nucleotides: TGTGCCAGCAGATCCCTTGACAGGGGAATCTATGGCTACACCTTC. Protein product: CASRSLDRGIYGYTF.

The chain uses TRBV9 and TRBJ2-1, with D unclear. Germline CDR1 reads SGDLS; CDR2 reads YYNGEE. Trimming shortened V by 7 bases and J by 1 base, and 3 bases separated the two germline ends. This CDR3 comprises 11 residues. CDR3 nucleotide sequence: TGTGCCAGCGGGTCCTACAATGAGCAGTTCTTC. It encodes CASGSYNEQFF.

The CDR3 is CASSLRGNTIYF. The CDR3 region has the DNA TGTGCCAGCAGCTTGAGGGGAAACACCATATATTTT. The chain combines TRBV5-4 with TRBJ1-3; D remains ambiguous. The germline V and J ends were trimmed by 1 base and 4 bases, with 3 bases remaining between them. Germline V gene lookup returns CDR1 SGHNT and CDR2 YYREEE (reference sequence). This CDR3 contains 12 residues.

This chain joins TRBV9 and TRBJ2-2, with D unresolved. Trimming pared 3 bases from V and 3 bases from J, leaving 6 bases between. The CDR3 spans 13 residues. Germline CDR1 SGDLS, CDR2 YYNGEE. CDR3 amino acids: CASSAQYTGELFF. CDR3 nucleotide sequence: TGTGCCAGCAGCGCACAATACACCGGGGAGCTGTTTTTT.

The chain couples TRBV6-5 to TRBJ1-4; 10 nucleotides line up with TRBD1. Germline-derived CDR1 and CDR2 are MNHEY and SVGAGI. The CDR3 has 16 residues. Trimming took 0 bases from V and 8 from J; bases not matched to a gene: 6. CDR3 in DNA: TGTGCCAGCAGTTACTCAGTGGGACAGGGGCGCGAAAAACTGTTTTTT. The encoded protein is CASSYSVGQGREKLFF.

This clone has just one count. This chain joins TRBV3-1 (or the pseudogene TRBV3-2) and TRBJ1-6; no firm D call. CDR1 LGHDT and CDR2 YNNKEL come from the germline V gene (reference sequence). Trimming pared 1 base from V and 8 bases from J, leaving 6 bases between. The CDR3 loop spans 13 amino acids. The CDR3 is CASSQVSDSPLHF. The DNA of the CDR3 is TGTGCCAGCAGCCAAGTGTCGGATTCACCCCTCCACTTT.

The CDR3 region is CASSVEGFSGNTIYF. The CDR3 nucleotides read TGTGCCAGCAGCGTAGAAGGATTCTCTGGAAACACCATATATTTT. The rearrangement links TRBV9 to TRBJ1-3; D not resolved. Trimming cost V 0 bases and J 0 bases, with 7 bases left between them. The CDR3 runs 15 residues. Germline V gene data show CDR1 as SGDLS and CDR2 as YYNGEE.

This clone has a single count. The genes are TRBV11-2 and TRBJ2-7, with TRBD1 identical over 9 bases. The V gene end was trimmed by 6 bases and the J gene end by 5 bases; junction bases not matched to a gene: 11. CDR3 length: 15 amino acids. Per the germline V gene, CDR1 is SGHAT and CDR2 is FQNNGV. CDR3 sequence reads: CASSITGTGYHEQYF. The CDR3 nucleotides are TGTGCCAGCAGTATAACCGGGACAGGGTACCACGAGCAGTACTTC.

This chain joins TRBV5-6 and TRBJ1-2, with D unclear. V was trimmed by 2 bases and J by 7 bases, leaving 18 bases between them. This CDR3 region has 15 residues. Germline V gives CDR1 SGHDT, CDR2 YYEEEE. CDR3 DNA: TGTGCCAGCAGCTTCTTGGGAGTTTCCGGCGGTGGCTACACCTTC. Amino acids: CASSFLGVSGGGYTF.

In its sample, this clone was seen once. J is TRBJ1-4 and V is TRBV19; D gene ambiguous. Per the germline V gene, CDR1 is LNHDA and CDR2 is SQIVND (reference sequence). The CDR3 covers 11 residues. The V end was cut by 8 bases, the J end by 8 bases, with 9 bases between. The CDR3 sequence: CASGRGEKLFF. CDR3 sequence (DNA): TGTGCCAGTGGTCGAGGGGAAAAACTGTTTTTT.

The chain has TRBV7-9 and TRBJ2-3, with 9 bases fitting TRBD2. This CDR3 contains 17 residues. J was trimmed by 0 bases and V by 7 bases; bases with no gene match: 11. CDR1 and CDR2 (germline): SEHNR, FQNEAQ (reference sequence). CDR3 coding DNA: TGTGCCAGCACCAAACTTACCAGCGGGGGGAGCACAGATACGCAGTATTTT. This codes for CASTKLTSGGSTDTQYF.

The sample holds one count of this clone. This chain connects TRBV30 to TRBJ2-4; maybe TRBD2 (5 bases). Per the germline V gene, CDR1 is GTSNPN and CDR2 is SVGIG (reference sequence). This CDR3 is 15 amino acids long. V dropped 1 base and J dropped 3 bases, with 13 bases sitting between them. CDR3 amino acids: CAWSEASLGKNIQYF. The CDR3 coding sequence is TGTGCCTGGAGTGAAGCTAGCTTGGGCAAAAACATTCAGTACTTC.

This clone was seen more than once but under ten times. V usage is TRBV9 and J usage is TRBJ2-5; 8 bases are shared with TRBD2. CDR3 length: 18 residues. Germline trimming cut 3 bases from V and 2 bases from J; bases unmatched to any gene: 15. Germline V gives CDR1 SGDLS, CDR2 YYNGEE. In nucleotides, the CDR3 is TGTGCCAGCAGCGGGGAGACGGGGATAGCGGGGCTGCAAGAGACCCAGTACTTC. This sequence encodes CASSGETGIAGLQETQYF.